This T cell receptor beta chain was recorded in a study of blood T cell repertoires in COVID-19. The wider study: The cDNA or gDNA used as material had been derived from T cells, B-cell-depleted T cells, or PBMCs.

TCRdb's copy holds only in-frame clones and misses some; the assay was immunoSEQ multiplex PCR. The data show a few hundred thousand clones, 86% seen once. V was pared by 6 bases and J by 0 bases, with 4 bases of the junction left unmatched. This CDR3 contains 15 residues. Germline CDR1 is LNHDA and CDR2 is SQIVND (reference sequence). A few counts support this clone. The sequence came from an elderly man with acute or convalescent COVID-19. Sequencing was done on a sample of peripheral blood. This rearrangement joins TRBV19 to TRBJ2-1, with 8 nucleotides matching TRBD2. The CDR3 here is CASRTTSDSYNEQFF. The CDR3 DNA reads as TGTGCCAGTAGGACGACTAGCGACTCCTACAATGAGCAGTTCTTC.